This TCR beta chain was profiled in a study of T-cell memory formation after mild COVID-19. Study-wide background: For the most part, TCR clusters were specific to one donor. Study-wide results and limits: The main location of contracting CD4+ clones was CM and EM, and that of contracting CD8+ clones was EMRA.

Each CDR3 protein is one row after TCRdb ran MiXCR on the 5' RACE reads. The data show some 270,000 distinct CDR3 sequences, with approximately 15% seen just once and around 2.2% held by the top ten. Only a few counts were recorded for this clonotype. Its antigen is unidentified. The CDR3 length is 15 residues. Trimming took 5 bases from V and 5 from J, leaving 15 bases between them. Germline V gives CDR1 SGHTA, CDR2 FQGTGA. The sequencing sample was made of PBMCs or a T cell subset sorted from them (not recorded which). The chain links TRBV7-3 to TRBJ2-2; a possible D gene is TRBD1 (5 bases). The source is an adult woman who had mild COVID-19 (a few samples of this study predate the infection). Cell type and time point are not known. CDR3 loop: CASSPPGARTGELFF. Here the CDR3 DNA reads TGTGCCAGCAGCCCCCCTGGGGCGCGTACCGGGGAGCTGTTTTTT.